This T cell receptor beta chain emerged from a study of glioma-infiltrating T cells after dendritic cell vaccination (dated by TCRdb to the mid-2010s). Notes on the research overall: Of the roughly 15 glioblastoma patients in the cohort, all drawn from Phase I and II dendritic cell vaccination trials, 9 were newly diagnosed and 6 had recurrent disease. Patients received autologous tumor lysate-pulsed dendritic cell vaccination between about 2003 and 2012. To make the vaccine, monocyte-derived dendritic cells were cultured for 7 to 8 days with IL-4 and GM-CSF and then pulsed overnight with autologous tumor lysate. Each patient got three intradermal injections of the dendritic cell vaccine, spaced at biweekly intervals, in the arm below the axilla. In glioblastoma patients vaccinated with dendritic cells, deep sequencing of TCR beta CDR3 regions served to measure the amount of tumor-infiltrating lymphocytes and to compare repertoires between tumor and blood. Survival after dendritic cell vaccination was correlated with TCR sequencing metrics, including TIL content and tumor-blood repertoire overlap.

The time point tag for this specimen amounts to: after dendritic cell vaccination, including at tumor progression/relapse. To be selected, patients needed enough residual fresh-frozen tumor tissue and more than two years of available survival data. Molecular status otherwise varied across the glioblastoma patients, but none of them carried an isocitrate dehydrogenase mutation. PBMC were collected before vaccination, two weeks after the third vaccination, and at tumor progression when it occurred. Genomic DNA was extracted with the Qiagen DNeasy Blood extraction Kit. The paper as a whole reports these results and caveats: The cohort was small and heterogeneous, and full blood and tumor sets were available for few patients, with initial-recurrent tumor pairs available for even fewer patients. The TCR overlap response model with three groups was called speculative and said to need prospective validation. Higher estimated pretreatment TIL content predicted longer time to progression and overall survival after dendritic cell vaccination. No direct relationship between TCR clonality and survival was found, suggesting that a diverse polyclonal response may matter.

CDR1 and CDR2 are drawn from the germline V gene (reference sequence): SSHAT, FNYEAQ. Ends trimmed: V by 5 bases, J by 3 bases; bases unmatched to a gene: 5. The CDR3 numbers 14 residues from cysteine through phenylalanine. The retained sequence is limited to the CDR3, 42 bases, with the frame set at the first base. Using the immunoSEQ assay, TCRB CDR3 regions were amplified from 1.5 to 2 micrograms of genomic DNA, or from all available DNA when less than that was on hand. Multiplex PCR used 60 forward primers for TCR V beta segments and 13 reverse primers for J beta segments. To estimate the number of reads per starting template, synthetic control templates were added to each sample at limiting dilution. The Illumina HiSeq System generated 87 bp sequencing reads. Regarding the original processing steps: PCR and sequencing errors were removed by a nearest neighbor algorithm that merged closely related sequences. TCR overlap was measured as the percentage of unique tumor TCR beta sequences that were also present in the peripheral blood of the same patient. TCRdb carries this immuneACCESS record with in-frame sequences only. Its versions omit some clonotypes, under half of them owing to an unresolved V gene in the studies checked, with the rest unexplained. Clone size and the V and J calls come from that table; the DNA yielded D and trimming. The sample records about 24,000 clones, under 90% of which are singletons. Under 3% of the sample comes from the top ten.

With respect to this clone: Which antigen it targets is not known. The record has no base qualities; no much larger clone is one base away.

Sequenced here: blood, sampled after dendritic cell vaccination. Recombination linked TRBV7-7 to TRBJ2-3, and 7 junction bases match TRBD1. The receptor comes from a human donor with glioblastoma. The DNA is as follows: TGTGCCAGCAGCCCTAGGACAGGAACAGATACGCAGTATTTT. This encodes CASSPRTGTDTQYF.